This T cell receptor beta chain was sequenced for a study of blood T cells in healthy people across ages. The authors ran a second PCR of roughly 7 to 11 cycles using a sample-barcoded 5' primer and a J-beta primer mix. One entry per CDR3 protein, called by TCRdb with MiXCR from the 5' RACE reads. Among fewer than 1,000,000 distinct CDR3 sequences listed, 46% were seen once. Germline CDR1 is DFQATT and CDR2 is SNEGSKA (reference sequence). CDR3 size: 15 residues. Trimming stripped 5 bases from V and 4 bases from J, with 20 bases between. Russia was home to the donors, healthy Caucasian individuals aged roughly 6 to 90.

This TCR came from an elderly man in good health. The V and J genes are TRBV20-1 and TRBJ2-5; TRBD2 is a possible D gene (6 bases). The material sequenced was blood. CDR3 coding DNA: TGCAGTGCTGGGTCAGGGACTCCCCGGGGAGAGACCCAGTACTTC. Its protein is CSAGSGTPRGETQYF.